The clone carrying this TCR beta chain showed up just a few times. Its antigen is undetermined. The CDR3 is 13 amino acids. V was clipped by 0 bases and J by 7 bases, with 7 bases between them. The germline V gene has CDR1 MNHEY and CDR2 SVGAGI. The data were taken from a study of human T cells and chemical hapten exposure. TCRdb re-called the RACE reads through MiXCR, storing one row per CDR3 protein. The sample has approximately 160,000 distinct CDR3 sequences, roughly 26% seen once. Sample time point: patch test 3, about 24 weeks after DPC sensitization. Treatment denoted: therapeutic diphenylcyclopropenone sensitization with weekly scalp DPC. Notes on the study in general: PT1 expanded TCR counts correlated positively with patch test score. Relative to controls, expanded TCRs formed significantly more large CDR3 similarity clusters.

The receptor's source is a young woman with alopecia areata. Some clones in this sample may be carry-over from other donors' samples. This sample comprised whole blood, obtained in connection with sensitization to the hapten diphenylcyclopropenone (DPC). The chain employs TRBV6-5 and TRBJ1-5; D not certain. The CDR3 sequence: CASSYSGSQPQHF. The CDR3 nucleotides read TGTGCCAGCAGTTACTCGGGAAGCCAGCCCCAGCATTTT.